This section outlines one T cell receptor (beta chain) sequence together with its context. No antigen is known for it. Data came from immunoSEQ multiplex PCR; TCRdb stores just in-frame clones and leaves some out. In the table there are fewer than 95,000 clones, approximately 93% of which are singletons. Related graft donors supplied nonmyeloablative bone marrow transplants, and mixed chimerism was transient. CDR3 length: 16 residues. Germline lookup yields CDR1 MGHRA and CDR2 YSYEKL. The V and J ends lost 3 bases and 3 bases, in that order; junction bases with no gene match: 10. This sample stems from a study of Tregs in tolerant kidney transplant recipients. Whole-study findings and limits: Expanding Tregs on activated donor B cells appeared to best identify donor-specific TCRbeta clones.

The gene calls are TRBV4-1 and TRBJ2-7, with 8 nucleotides matching TRBD2. Sequencing used CD4+ T cells from blood (PBMCs), obtained 12 months after the transplant. The source of this sequence is a human patient who received a combined kidney and bone marrow transplant. The T cells may come from the graft donor. The CDR3 protein is CASSQEGVSGSYEQYF. The CDR3 DNA reads TGCGCCAGCAGCCAGGAAGGAGTCAGCGGGAGCTACGAGCAGTACTTC.